One sample yielded the 6 T cell receptor beta chains listed below, sequenced in a study of T cells in localized non-small cell lung cancer. Profiled with immunoSEQ multiplex PCR; TCRdb holds only in-frame clones, not every one. This sample carries about 78,000 clones, approximately 84% of them seen once, and the ten largest clones take approximately 2.8%. Sequenced material: peripheral blood, taken before any cancer treatment. The source is a man aged 40 to 69 with stage I lung adenocarcinoma.

For the CDR3, the DNA is TGTGCCAGCAGTCCGACGGGTAGACTAGCGGGCAACTACGAGCAGTACTTC. Encoded protein: CASSPTGRLAGNYEQYF. V usage is TRBV27 and J usage is TRBJ2-7; TRBD2 matches 10 bases. Germline trimming cut 5 bases from V and 3 bases from J; bases unmatched to any gene: 13. The CDR3 covers 17 residues. Germline lookup yields CDR1 MNHEY and CDR2 SMNVEV (reference sequence).

The chain couples TRBV25-1 to TRBJ1-5; D possibly corresponds to TRBD1 (6 bases). Germline CDR1 MGHDK, CDR2 SYGVNS. The CDR3 sequence is 14 residues long. V was clipped by 6 bases and J by 2 bases, with 11 bases between them. CDR3: CASSRDNGNQPQHF. The CDR3 coding sequence is TGTGCCAGCAGCCGGGACAATGGCAATCAGCCCCAGCATTTT. Based on the CDR3 plus reference TRBV25-1 and TRBJ1-5, the full variable domain is EADIYQTPRYLVIGTGKKITLECSQTMGHDKMYWYQQDPGMELHLIHYSYGVNSTEKGDLSSESTVSRIRTEHFPLTLESARPSHTSQYLCASSRDNGNQPQHFGDGTRLSIL.

The V gene is TRBV27, the J gene TRBJ2-7; 8 bases fit TRBD2. Germline values: CDR1 MNHEY, CDR2 SMNVEV (reference sequence). The J segment lost 0 bases and the V segment lost 8 bases, leaving 9 bases of the junction unmatched. The CDR3 is 15 amino acids. This CDR3 reads CASAGLAGPSYEQYF. The DNA of the CDR3 is TGTGCCAGCGCTGGGCTAGCGGGCCCCTCCTACGAGCAGTACTTC.

The V and J genes are TRBV7-2 and TRBJ2-7; 7 positions agree with TRBD1. The V gene end was trimmed by 5 bases and the J gene end by 2 bases; junction bases not matched to a gene: 9. This CDR3 comprises 15 residues. Germline assignment: CDR1 SGHTA and CDR2 FQGNSA. CDR3 DNA: TGTGCCAGCAGCCTCAAAACAGGGGACCCCTACGAGCAGTACTTC. It encodes CASSLKTGDPYEQYF.

The chain employs TRBV4-3 and TRBJ2-2, with a weak D call TRBD1 (5 bases). The germline V gene encodes CDR1 LGHNA and CDR2 YSLEER. This CDR3 has 15 residues. With 0 bases removed from V and 7 bases from J, the gap between germline ends came to 12 bases. CDR3 sequence (DNA): TGCGCCAGCAGCCAAGATTCAGGGTTGTACGGGGAGCTGTTTTTT. Encoded protein: CASSQDSGLYGELFF.

This chain joins TRBV7-3 and TRBJ2-5; D is unresolved. The V gene's germline CDR1 is SGHTA and CDR2 FQGTGA. V lost 5 bases, J lost 5 bases, and 15 bases lay in between. The CDR3 extends over 14 amino acids. CDR3 loop: CASSRAGMGETQYF. CDR3 coding DNA: TGTGCCAGCAGCCGGGCCGGAATGGGCGAGACCCAGTACTTC.